Listed below are T cell receptor beta chains from one sample, sequenced in a study of blood T cell repertoires in COVID-19. TCRdb's copy holds only in-frame clones and misses some; the assay was immunoSEQ multiplex PCR. The repertoire holds 250,000 to 300,000 clones, with 80% to 90% as singletons. What was sequenced was peripheral blood. These receptors all come from a woman aged 40 to 55 who had recovered from COVID-19. CDR3s include the opening cysteine and the closing phenylalanine or tryptophan. Fields, in order: CDR3 DNA, CDR3 protein, D gene, clone size, V gene, J gene. The D gene is left open where the match is weak. Size tells how often a clone was seen (once, few, many) or the class of an expanded clone, and some rows leave it out.

CDR3nt: TGTGCCACCAGTGATTTAACCCCTAAAGAGACCCAGTACTTC
CDR3aa: CATSDLTPKETQYF
d_gene: NA
abundance: NA
v_gene: TRBV24-1
j_gene: TRBJ2-5

CDR3nt: TGTGCCAGCAGCTCAGGGGGGAGCTCCTACAATGAGCAGTTCTTC
CDR3aa: CASSSGGSSYNEQFF
d_gene: NA
abundance: NA
v_gene: TRBV5-4
j_gene: TRBJ2-1

CDR3nt: TGTGCCAGCAGCTTGGACAGGCGGAACACTGAAGCTTTCTTT
CDR3aa: CASSLDRRNTEAFF
d_gene: NA
abundance: NA
v_gene: TRBV5-4
j_gene: TRBJ1-1

CDR3nt: TGCGCCAGCAGCTTGGGTTCCAGCAAAGAGGGAGAAAAACTGTTTTTT
CDR3aa: CASSLGSSKEGEKLFF
d_gene: NA
abundance: NA
v_gene: TRBV5-1
j_gene: TRBJ1-4

CDR3nt: TGTGCCAGTAGTTTCCCTTGGGACAGGACGGACGGCTACACCTTC
CDR3aa: CASSFPWDRTDGYTF
d_gene: TRBD1
abundance: few
v_gene: TRBV19
j_gene: TRBJ1-2

CDR3nt: TGTGCCACCAGCAGAGATGGCTTGACTAGCGATGAGCAGTTCTTC
CDR3aa: CATSRDGLTSDEQFF
d_gene: TRBD2
abundance: NA
v_gene: TRBV15
j_gene: TRBJ2-1

CDR3nt: TGCAGCGTTACGTACACAGGGCTCACTGAAGCTTTCTTT
CDR3aa: CSVTYTGLTEAFF
d_gene: NA
abundance: NA
v_gene: TRBV29-1
j_gene: TRBJ1-1

CDR3nt: TGTGCCAGCAGTCCAACAGGTACTCCCCAAGCTTTCTTT
CDR3aa: CASSPTGTPQAFF
d_gene: NA
abundance: NA
v_gene: TRBV6-5
j_gene: TRBJ1-1

CDR3nt: TGTGCCAGTACAGGACAATCATCTAACTATGGCTACACCTTC
CDR3aa: CASTGQSSNYGYTF
d_gene: NA
abundance: once
v_gene: TRBV6-5
j_gene: TRBJ1-2

CDR3nt: TGTGCCAGCAGCTTATTAAGCGCTCTGGCTGGCTTC
CDR3aa: CASSLLSALAGF
d_gene: NA
abundance: few
v_gene: TRBV7-2
j_gene: TRBJ1-2

CDR3nt: TGTGCCAGCAGCTTAGGCTTCCTCACAATAGGCGGGGGGCATGAGCAGTTCTTC
CDR3aa: CASSLGFLTIGGGHEQFF
d_gene: TRBD2
abundance: NA
v_gene: TRBV7-9
j_gene: TRBJ2-1

CDR3nt: TGTGCCAGCAGCTTACAGACAGGGGACAACACTGAAGCTTTCTTT
CDR3aa: CASSLQTGDNTEAFF
d_gene: TRBD1
abundance: NA
v_gene: TRBV5-4
j_gene: TRBJ1-1

CDR3nt: TGTGCCAGCAGCTTCGGACAGAGTTCAAACACCATATATTTT
CDR3aa: CASSFGQSSNTIYF
d_gene: NA
abundance: NA
v_gene: TRBV28
j_gene: TRBJ1-3

CDR3nt: TGTGCCAGCAGCCAGCGGGGGGAAAATTACTATGGCTACACCTTC
CDR3aa: CASSQRGENYYGYTF
d_gene: NA
abundance: NA
v_gene: TRBV27
j_gene: TRBJ1-2

CDR3nt: TGTGCCAGCACCCCCAGGACTAGCGGATACAATGAGCAGTTCTTC
CDR3aa: CASTPRTSGYNEQFF
d_gene: TRBD2
abundance: NA
v_gene: TRBV11-2
j_gene: TRBJ2-1

CDR3nt: TGTGCCAGCACCTTCTTAGGGAGGGAATCAAATGAGCAGTTCTTC
CDR3aa: CASTFLGRESNEQFF
d_gene: TRBD2
abundance: NA
v_gene: TRBV27
j_gene: TRBJ2-1

CDR3nt: TGTGCCAGCAGTTATCGCGGGGGCCCGGGGAATGAGCAGTTCTTC
CDR3aa: CASSYRGGPGNEQFF
d_gene: NA
abundance: NA
v_gene: TRBV6-5
j_gene: TRBJ2-1

CDR3nt: TGTGCCAGCAGCCCCGAAGGGGCAGAAAAGTTCTATGGCTACACCTTC
CDR3aa: CASSPEGAEKFYGYTF
d_gene: NA
abundance: once
v_gene: TRBV7-6
j_gene: TRBJ1-2

CDR3nt: TGCAGCGTTGAAGGCGGCCGGGGTAGGGGCACAGATACGCAGTATTTT
CDR3aa: CSVEGGRGRGTDTQYF
d_gene: NA
abundance: NA
v_gene: TRBV29-1
j_gene: TRBJ2-3

CDR3nt: TGTGCCAGCAGACTGACCGGGACAGGGGTCCACGAGCAGTACTTC
CDR3aa: CASRLTGTGVHEQYF
d_gene: TRBD1
abundance: NA
v_gene: TRBV6-5
j_gene: TRBJ2-7

CDR3nt: TGTGCCAGCAGCTTGAATCTAGCGGGGGGCCAAGAGACCCAGTACTTC
CDR3aa: CASSLNLAGGQETQYF
d_gene: TRBD2
abundance: NA
v_gene: TRBV5-8
j_gene: TRBJ2-5

CDR3nt: TGTGCCATCAGTGGCGGCAGGGGGGACACTGAAGCTTTCTTT
CDR3aa: CAISGGRGDTEAFF
d_gene: TRBD1
abundance: NA
v_gene: TRBV10-3
j_gene: TRBJ1-1

CDR3nt: TGTGCCAGCAGCGCCCAGACAGGGGACCACTATGGCTACACCTTC
CDR3aa: CASSAQTGDHYGYTF
d_gene: TRBD1
abundance: NA
v_gene: TRBV9
j_gene: TRBJ1-2

CDR3nt: TGTGCCATCAGCCGCGCCGAGCGGGGCGTCCATGAGCAGTTCTTC
CDR3aa: CAISRAERGVHEQFF
d_gene: TRBD2
abundance: NA
v_gene: TRBV10-3
j_gene: TRBJ2-1

CDR3nt: TGCAGCGTAAAGACAGGAGGCACGGTGGGCGAGCAGTACTTC
CDR3aa: CSVKTGGTVGEQYF
d_gene: NA
abundance: NA
v_gene: TRBV29-1
j_gene: TRBJ2-7

CDR3nt: TGTGCCAGCAGTTACCCCCCCGTAGATGCGGGGAGCAATCAGCCCCAGCATTTT
CDR3aa: CASSYPPVDAGSNQPQHF
d_gene: NA
abundance: once
v_gene: TRBV6-2/TRBV6-3
j_gene: TRBJ1-5

CDR3nt: TGTGCCAGTAGGGGACAGGGGGGTCCCTACGAGCAGTACTTC
CDR3aa: CASRGQGGPYEQYF
d_gene: TRBD1
abundance: NA
v_gene: TRBV19
j_gene: TRBJ2-7

CDR3nt: TGTGCCAGCAGCTTGGCCAGCGAGCAGTACTTC
CDR3aa: CASSLASEQYF
d_gene: NA
abundance: NA
v_gene: TRBV5-6
j_gene: TRBJ2-7

CDR3nt: TGTGCCAGCAGCCCAGAGAGGGTGTCGGCCCAGTACTTC
CDR3aa: CASSPERVSAQYF
d_gene: NA
abundance: NA
v_gene: TRBV5-4
j_gene: TRBJ2-5

CDR3nt: TGTGCCAGCAGTTACTGGGCAATGACCCGGGGTGAAAAACTGTTTTTT
CDR3aa: CASSYWAMTRGEKLFF
d_gene: NA
abundance: NA
v_gene: TRBV6-5
j_gene: TRBJ1-4

CDR3nt: TGTGCCAGCAGTGTCTCGACAGGGGACGAGCAGTACTTC
CDR3aa: CASSVSTGDEQYF
d_gene: TRBD1
abundance: NA
v_gene: TRBV25-1
j_gene: TRBJ2-7

CDR3nt: TGTGCCAGCAGCTTACGGTCAGGGGGCCGGAGAACTGAAGCTTTCTTT
CDR3aa: CASSLRSGGRRTEAFF
d_gene: TRBD1
abundance: NA
v_gene: TRBV7-3
j_gene: TRBJ1-1

CDR3nt: TGTGCCAGCAGTATACAGGGGGCTCCCTATGGCTACACCTTC
CDR3aa: CASSIQGAPYGYTF
d_gene: TRBD1
abundance: NA
v_gene: TRBV7-9
j_gene: TRBJ1-2

CDR3nt: TGTGCCAGCGGTCGGGCAGGGGACACTGAAGCTTTCTTT
CDR3aa: CASGRAGDTEAFF
d_gene: NA
abundance: NA
v_gene: TRBV25-1
j_gene: TRBJ1-1

CDR3nt: TGTGCCAGCAGTGTTCCCGGACAGGGGGCTGGTTTGGGTAAACTGTTTTTT
CDR3aa: CASSVPGQGAGLGKLFF
d_gene: TRBD1
abundance: NA
v_gene: TRBV2
j_gene: TRBJ1-4

CDR3nt: TGTGCCAGCAGCTTAGTTTTGACAACTGCTTTCTTT
CDR3aa: CASSLVLTTAFF
d_gene: NA
abundance: NA
v_gene: TRBV11-2
j_gene: TRBJ1-1

CDR3nt: TGTGCCAGCAGTGAATACGGGGGGACTGAAGCTTTCTTT
CDR3aa: CASSEYGGTEAFF
d_gene: NA
abundance: NA
v_gene: TRBV6-1
j_gene: TRBJ1-1

CDR3nt: TGTGCCAGCAGCGTCTCGGAGAGCGGGGGCCGCTCCTCCTACAATGAGCAGTTCTTC
CDR3aa: CASSVSESGGRSSYNEQFF
d_gene: NA
abundance: NA
v_gene: TRBV21-1
j_gene: TRBJ2-1

CDR3nt: TGTGCCAGCAGTTACAGTATCCAGGAGGGAGAAACTGAAGCTTTCTTT
CDR3aa: CASSYSIQEGETEAFF
d_gene: NA
abundance: NA
v_gene: TRBV6-2/TRBV6-3
j_gene: TRBJ1-1

CDR3nt: TGTGCCAGTAGTAGGGTGACAGGACTCTACAATGAGCAGTTCTTC
CDR3aa: CASSRVTGLYNEQFF
d_gene: NA
abundance: NA
v_gene: TRBV19
j_gene: TRBJ2-1

CDR3nt: TGTGCCAGCACCCCTATCCAAGGGGGACCTGAAGCTTTCTTT
CDR3aa: CASTPIQGGPEAFF
d_gene: NA
abundance: NA
v_gene: TRBV6-5
j_gene: TRBJ1-1

CDR3nt: TGTGCCAGCAGCCCATCGGGTGAGCAGTTCTTC
CDR3aa: CASSPSGEQFF
d_gene: NA
abundance: NA
v_gene: TRBV21-1
j_gene: TRBJ2-1

CDR3nt: TGTGCCAGCAGCCCCAGGACTAGTCTGGCTGAGACCCAGTACTTC
CDR3aa: CASSPRTSLAETQYF
d_gene: TRBD2
abundance: NA
v_gene: TRBV7-2
j_gene: TRBJ2-5